This record concerns one TCR beta chain sequence. These data belong to a study of blood T cell repertoires in COVID-19. About the study: Sites in the United States, Italy and Spain provided acute and convalescent COVID-19 samples.

Per the original methods: From reference gene primer amplification, estimates of nucleated cell counts were derived. Sequencing used immunoSEQ multiplex PCR; TCRdb keeps in-frame clones, though not all of them. The V and J calls and clone size come from that table; D and trimming were worked out from the DNA. The sample has roughly 200,000 clones; over 75% are singletons. Germline V gene lookup returns CDR1 MNHEY and CDR2 SMNVEV (reference sequence). The V segment lost 7 bases and the J segment 10 bases; nucleotides outside the gene matches: 12. This CDR3 spans 15 amino acids. The genes are TRBV27 and TRBJ1-6, with 8 bases lining up with TRBD1. The clonotype was recovered from a human donor with active or convalescent COVID-19. The donor label of this sample is uncertain. Sequencing used peripheral blood. CDR3 sequence: CASTLLGTGVSPLHF. The CDR3 coding sequence is TGTGCCAGCACCCTCTTGGGGACAGGCGTATCACCCCTCCACTTT.